The clone carrying this T cell receptor (beta chain) was counted only a few times. The data were obtained in a study of technical replicates of blood from a handful of donors. Germline lookup yields CDR1 SGHTA and CDR2 FQGNSA. This CDR3 is 17 amino acids long. V shed 5 bases and J 4 bases; nucleotides not matched to a gene: 6. Using immunoSEQ multiplex PCR, the repertoire was profiled, and TCRdb retains in-frame clones only, with some absent. This sample has more than 65,000 clones; 75% to 90% occur once, and the top ten carry 3.5% to 5.5%. The chain has TRBV7-2 and TRBJ2-3; 16 nucleotides agree with TRBD2. The sequencing sample was made of PBMCs. The clonotype originates from a human donor in good health. Some clones in this sample may be carry-over from other donors' samples. The CDR3 coding sequence is TGTGCCAGCAGCCTAGGGACTAGCGGGAGGGGGGCAGATACGCAGTATTTT. This sequence encodes CASSLGTSGRGADTQYF.